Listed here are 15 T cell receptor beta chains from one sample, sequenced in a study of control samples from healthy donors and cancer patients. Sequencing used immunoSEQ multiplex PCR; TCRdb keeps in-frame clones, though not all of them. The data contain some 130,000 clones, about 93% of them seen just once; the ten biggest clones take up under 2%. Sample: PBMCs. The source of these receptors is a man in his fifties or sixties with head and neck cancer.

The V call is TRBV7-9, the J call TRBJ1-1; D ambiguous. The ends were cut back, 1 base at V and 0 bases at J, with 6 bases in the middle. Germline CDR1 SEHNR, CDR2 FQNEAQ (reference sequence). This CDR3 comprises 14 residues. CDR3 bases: TGTGCCAGCAGCTTAGAGGGCATGAACACTGAAGCTTTCTTT. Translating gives CASSLEGMNTEAFF.

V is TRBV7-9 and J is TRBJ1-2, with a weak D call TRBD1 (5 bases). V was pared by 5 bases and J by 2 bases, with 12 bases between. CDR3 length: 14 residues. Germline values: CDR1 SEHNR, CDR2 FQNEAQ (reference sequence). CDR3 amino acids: CASSPGAPNYGYTF. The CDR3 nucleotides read TGTGCCAGCAGCCCCGGGGCGCCGAACTATGGCTACACCTTC.

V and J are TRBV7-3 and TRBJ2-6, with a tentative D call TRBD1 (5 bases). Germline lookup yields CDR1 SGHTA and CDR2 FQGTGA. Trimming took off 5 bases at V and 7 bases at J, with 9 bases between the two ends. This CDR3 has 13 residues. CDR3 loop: CASSPDRANVLTF. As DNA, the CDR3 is TGTGCCAGCAGCCCAGACAGAGCCAACGTCCTGACTTTC.

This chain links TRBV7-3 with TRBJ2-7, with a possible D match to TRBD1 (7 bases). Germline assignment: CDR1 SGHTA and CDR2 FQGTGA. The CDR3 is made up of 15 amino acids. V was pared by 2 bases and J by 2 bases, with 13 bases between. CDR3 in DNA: TGTGCCAGCAGCTTAGGGGCGGGACAGACCTACGAGCAGTACTTC. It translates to CASSLGAGQTYEQYF. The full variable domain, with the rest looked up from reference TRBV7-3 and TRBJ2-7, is GAGVSQTPSNKVTEKGKYVELRCDPISGHTALYWYRQSLGQGPEFLIYFQGTGAADDSGLPNDRFFAVRPEGSVSTLKIQRTERGDSAVYLCASSLGAGQTYEQYFGPGTRLTVT.

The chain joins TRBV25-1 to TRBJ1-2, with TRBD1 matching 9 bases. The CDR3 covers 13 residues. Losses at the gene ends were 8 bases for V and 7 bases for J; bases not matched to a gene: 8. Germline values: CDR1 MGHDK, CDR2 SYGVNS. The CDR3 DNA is TGTGCCAGCTCAGGACAGGGGATGGCTGGCTACACCTTC. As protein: CASSGQGMAGYTF.

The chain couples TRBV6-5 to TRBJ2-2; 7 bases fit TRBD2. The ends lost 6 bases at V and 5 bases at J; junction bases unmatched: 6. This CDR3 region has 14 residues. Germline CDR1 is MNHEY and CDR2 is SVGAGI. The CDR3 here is CASRLAEGTGELFF. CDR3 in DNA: TGTGCCAGCAGGCTAGCGGAGGGGACCGGGGAGCTGTTTTTT.

CDR3 DNA: TGTGCCAGCAGCTACGCATACGAGCAGTACTTC. This gives the protein CASSYAYEQYF. The rearrangement uses TRBV7-8 and TRBJ2-7; D gene ambiguous. Germline-derived CDR1 and CDR2 are SGHVS and FQNEAQ. The CDR3 is 11 residues long. The ends were cut back, 4 bases at V and 4 bases at J, with 5 bases in the middle.

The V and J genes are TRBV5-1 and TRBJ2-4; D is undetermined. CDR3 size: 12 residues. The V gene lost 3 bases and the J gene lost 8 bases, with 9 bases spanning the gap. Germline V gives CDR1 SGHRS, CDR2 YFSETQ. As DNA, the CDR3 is TGCGCCAGCAGCTCGGAGAGTTACATTCAGTACTTC. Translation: CASSSESYIQYF. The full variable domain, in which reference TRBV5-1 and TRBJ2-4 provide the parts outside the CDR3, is KAGVTQTPRYLIKTRGQQVTLSCSPISGHRSVSWYQQTPGQGLQFLFEYFSETQRNKGNFPGRFSGRQFSNSRSEMNVSTLELGDSALYLCASSSESYIQYFGAGTRLSVL.

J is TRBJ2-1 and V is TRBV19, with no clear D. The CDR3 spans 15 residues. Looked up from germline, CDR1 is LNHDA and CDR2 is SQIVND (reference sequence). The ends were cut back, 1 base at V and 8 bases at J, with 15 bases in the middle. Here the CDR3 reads CASSIGAAGGDEQFF. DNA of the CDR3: TGTGCCAGTAGTATAGGGGCAGCCGGTGGGGATGAGCAGTTCTTC.

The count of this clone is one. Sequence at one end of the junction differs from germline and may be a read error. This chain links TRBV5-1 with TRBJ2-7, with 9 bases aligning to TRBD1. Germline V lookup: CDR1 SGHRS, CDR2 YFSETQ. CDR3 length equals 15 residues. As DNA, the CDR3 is TGCGCCAGCAGCCTTGATGGGACAGGGACCTACGGGCAGTACTTC. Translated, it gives CASSLDGTGTYGQYF.

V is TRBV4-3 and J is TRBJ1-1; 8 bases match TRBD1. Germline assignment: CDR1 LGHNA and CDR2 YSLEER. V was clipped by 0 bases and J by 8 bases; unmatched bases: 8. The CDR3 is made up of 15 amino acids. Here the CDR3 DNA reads TGCGCCAGCAGCCAAGACCTTTCCGGGGACAGGGAAGCTTTCTTT. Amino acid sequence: CASSQDLSGDREAFF.

CDR3 in DNA: TGTGCCAGCAGCTTAGGCGTGACCGGGGAGCTGTTTTTT. This encodes CASSLGVTGELFF. V gene TRBV5-4 combines with J gene TRBJ2-2; D is uncertain. The CDR3 length is 13 residues. Trimming took 2 bases from V and 5 from J, leaving 7 bases between them. The V gene's germline CDR1 is SGHNT and CDR2 YYREEE (reference sequence).

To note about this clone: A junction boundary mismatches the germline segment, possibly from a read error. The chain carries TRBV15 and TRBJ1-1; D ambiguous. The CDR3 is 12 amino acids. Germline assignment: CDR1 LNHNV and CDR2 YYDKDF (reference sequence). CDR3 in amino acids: CATSRPRTALSF. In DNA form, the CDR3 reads TGTGCCACCAGCAGACCGCGGACTGCCCTCTCATTT.

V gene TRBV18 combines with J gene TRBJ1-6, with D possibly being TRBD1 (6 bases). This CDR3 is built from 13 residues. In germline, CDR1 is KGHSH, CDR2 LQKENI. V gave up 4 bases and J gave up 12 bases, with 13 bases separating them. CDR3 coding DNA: TGTGCCAGCTCACTTCAGGGGACTATACCCCTCCACTTT. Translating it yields CASSLQGTIPLHF.

The CDR3, as DNA: TGTGCCTGGAGTGCCGGGGGTTCAGCGGTCTCACCCCTCCACTTT. Protein product: CAWSAGGSAVSPLHF. This chain links TRBV30 with TRBJ1-6; tentative D call: TRBD1 (5 bases). V gave up 1 base and J gave up 10 bases, with 17 bases separating them. Germline V gene data show CDR1 as GTSNPN and CDR2 as SVGIG (reference sequence). This CDR3 has 15 residues.